This T cell receptor beta chain was obtained from a study of T-cell reconstitution after alpha-beta-depleted transplantation in children. The authors prepared the TCRbeta library with unique molecular identifiers. Using its own MiXCR run on the PCR reads, TCRdb lists one record per CDR3 protein. Of about 230,000 distinct CDR3 sequences in the sample, 11% were seen once. This clonotype was observed at least ten times. What it recognizes is unknown. General study findings and limits: The authors attributed T-cell counts and diversity one year after transplant mostly to newly produced T cells.

Germline assignment: CDR1 DFQATT and CDR2 SNEGSKA (reference sequence). V lost 0 bases, J lost 0 bases, and 9 bases lay in between. This CDR3 comprises 15 residues. The specimen was PBMCs, collected before TCRalphabeta/CD19-depleted stem cell transplant. The V gene is TRBV20-1, the J gene TRBJ2-1, with D hard to call. The sequence was obtained from a child less than two years old with acute myeloid leukemia, due to receive a stem cell transplant. DNA for the CDR3: TGCAGTGCTAGAGACTCCCTTGGCTCCTACAATGAGCAGTTCTTC. Encoded protein: CSARDSLGSYNEQFF.